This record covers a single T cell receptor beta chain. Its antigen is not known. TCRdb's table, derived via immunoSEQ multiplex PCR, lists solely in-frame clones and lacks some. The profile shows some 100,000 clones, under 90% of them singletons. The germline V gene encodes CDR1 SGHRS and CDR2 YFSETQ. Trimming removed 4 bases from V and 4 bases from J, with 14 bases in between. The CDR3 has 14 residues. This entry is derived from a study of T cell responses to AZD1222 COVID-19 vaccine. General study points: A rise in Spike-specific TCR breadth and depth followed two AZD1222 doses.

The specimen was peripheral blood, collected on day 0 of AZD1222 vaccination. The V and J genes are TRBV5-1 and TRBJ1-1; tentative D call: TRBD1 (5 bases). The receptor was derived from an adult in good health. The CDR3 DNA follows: TGCGCCAGCAGCACCGGGGACGTCCTCACTGAAGCTTTCTTT. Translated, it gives CASSTGDVLTEAFF. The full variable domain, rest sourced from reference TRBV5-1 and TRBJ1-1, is KAGVTQTPRYLIKTRGQQVTLSCSPISGHRSVSWYQQTPGQGLQFLFEYFSETQRNKGNFPGRFSGRQFSNSRSEMNVSTLELGDSALYLCASSTGDVLTEAFFGQGTRLTVV.